This TCR beta chain stems from a study of blood T cell repertoires in COVID-19. Study context: Sites in the United States, Italy and Spain provided acute and convalescent COVID-19 samples. From T cells, B-cell-depleted T cells, or PBMCs came the material, which was cDNA or gDNA.

Authors' methods: For nucleated cells, counts were estimated from reference gene primer amplification. Produced via immunoSEQ multiplex PCR; TCRdb's table is partial and in-frame only. V and J calls and clone size are as listed in that table; D and trimming were resolved from the DNA. The data show about 260,000 clones, 70% to 85% seen once. This CDR3 region has 17 residues. The chain recombines TRBV12-2 with TRBJ2-1; TRBD2 is the table's D call, not checked against the DNA. TRBV12-2 is a recognized pseudogene. The sample comprised peripheral blood. This receptor was obtained from a woman aged 80 or over with acute or convalescent COVID-19. This CDR3 is CASRLSFGGDPNNEQFF. CDR3 sequence (DNA): TGTGCAAGTCGCTTAAGTTTCGGGGGGGACCCGAACAATGAGCAGTTCTTC.